These T cell receptor beta chains were read from a single sample in a study of cytomegalovirus exposure and HLA in healthy donors. Method: immunoSEQ multiplex PCR; TCRdb's copy keeps in-frame clones and lacks some. In the table there are 90,000 to 150,000 clones, more than 60% of which are singletons. Material: PBMCs. The origin of the receptors is a woman aged 35 to 49 in good health and CMV-seronegative. Both conserved end residues are part of each CDR3. The D gene is left open where the match is weak. Size values are once, few and many counts, or a class for expanded clones, and some rows have none.

j_call clone_size d_call v_call cdr3_aa cdr3_nt
TRBJ1-4 - TRBD1 TRBV2 CASSAERQGMGEKLFF TGTGCCAGCAGTGCCGAGAGACAGGGCATGGGTGAAAAACTGTTTTTT
TRBJ2-1 - - TRBV7-2 CASSLAGTQGGRTDEQFF TGTGCCAGCAGCTTAGCGGGGACCCAGGGGGGACGAACGGATGAGCAGTTCTTC
TRBJ1-2 - - TRBV5-4 CASSSYTGYAGYTF TGTGCCAGCAGCTCCTACACGGGGTATGCTGGCTACACCTTC
TRBJ2-3 - TRBD2 TRBV7-2 CASWTSGGPYSTDTQYF TGTGCCAGCTGGACTAGCGGGGGGCCGTATAGCACAGATACGCAGTATTTT
TRBJ2-5 once - TRBV4-2 CASSQHKGDPRETQYF TGTGCCAGCAGCCAACACAAAGGGGATCCCCGCGAGACCCAGTACTTC
TRBJ1-1 few TRBD1 TRBV7-3 CASSLLGQGTTEAFF TGTGCCAGCAGCTTACTGGGACAGGGAACCACTGAAGCTTTCTTT
TRBJ2-3 - - TRBV4-2 CASSPRVRGDTQYF TGTGCCAGCAGCCCACGGGTGCGGGGAGATACGCAGTATTTT
TRBJ2-2 - TRBD2 TRBV6-1 CASSGSGSTGELFF TGTGCCAGCAGTGGAAGCGGGAGTACCGGGGAGCTGTTTTTT
TRBJ1-1 - - TRBV18 CASSPPSGMRTEAFF TGTGCCAGCTCACCACCGTCGGGGATGCGCACTGAAGCTTTCTTT
TRBJ1-4 - TRBD1 TRBV28 CASSGTERATNEKLFF TGTGCCAGCAGTGGGACAGAACGGGCAACTAATGAAAAACTGTTTTTT
TRBJ2-5 - - TRBV7-6 CASSLATGRGETQYF TGTGCCAGCAGCTTAGCGACGGGGAGGGGGGAGACCCAGTACTTC
TRBJ1-2 - TRBD1 TRBV7-6 CASSPEQGALGYGYTF TGTGCCAGCAGCCCTGAACAGGGGGCACTAGGGTATGGCTACACCTTC
TRBJ2-5 few TRBD1 TRBV6-1 CASTDRNQETQYF TGTGCCAGCACGGACAGGAATCAAGAGACCCAGTACTTC